A single TCR beta chain is shown here with its context. PCR amplification relied on 60 Vbeta primers (plus 13 Jbeta primers). Measured with immunoSEQ multiplex PCR; TCRdb has only the in-frame clones, and not every one. Found here are approximately 92,000 clones; the top ten clones hold roughly 3.4%. V shed 5 bases and J shed 2 bases, with 8 bases lying between them. The CDR3 loop spans 13 amino acids. CDR1 SGHNT and CDR2 YENEEA come from the germline V gene. The sample originates from a study of cytomegalovirus exposure and HLA in healthy donors. The sequence derives from a woman aged 25 to 45 in good health and CMV-seronegative. The chain employs TRBV11-3 and TRBJ2-3; D remains unclear. Sequenced material: PBMCs. DNA for the CDR3: TGTGCCAGCAGCCCTAAGTCCACAGATACGCAGTATTTT. Translation: CASSPKSTDTQYF.